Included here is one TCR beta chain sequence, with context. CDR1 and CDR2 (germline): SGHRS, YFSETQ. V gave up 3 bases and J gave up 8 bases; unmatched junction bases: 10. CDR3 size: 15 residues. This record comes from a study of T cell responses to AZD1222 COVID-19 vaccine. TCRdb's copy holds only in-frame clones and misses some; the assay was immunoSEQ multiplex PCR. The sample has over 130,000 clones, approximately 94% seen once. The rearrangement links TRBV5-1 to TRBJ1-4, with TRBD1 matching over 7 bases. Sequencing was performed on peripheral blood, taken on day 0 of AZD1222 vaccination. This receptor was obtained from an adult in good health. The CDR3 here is CASSSSRGLREKLFF. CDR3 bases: TGCGCCAGCAGCTCGTCGAGGGGGCTTAGGGAAAAACTGTTTTTT. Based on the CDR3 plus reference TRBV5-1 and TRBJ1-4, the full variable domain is KAGVTQTPRYLIKTRGQQVTLSCSPISGHRSVSWYQQTPGQGLQFLFEYFSETQRNKGNFPGRFSGRQFSNSRSEMNVSTLELGDSALYLCASSSSRGLREKLFFGSGTQLSVL.